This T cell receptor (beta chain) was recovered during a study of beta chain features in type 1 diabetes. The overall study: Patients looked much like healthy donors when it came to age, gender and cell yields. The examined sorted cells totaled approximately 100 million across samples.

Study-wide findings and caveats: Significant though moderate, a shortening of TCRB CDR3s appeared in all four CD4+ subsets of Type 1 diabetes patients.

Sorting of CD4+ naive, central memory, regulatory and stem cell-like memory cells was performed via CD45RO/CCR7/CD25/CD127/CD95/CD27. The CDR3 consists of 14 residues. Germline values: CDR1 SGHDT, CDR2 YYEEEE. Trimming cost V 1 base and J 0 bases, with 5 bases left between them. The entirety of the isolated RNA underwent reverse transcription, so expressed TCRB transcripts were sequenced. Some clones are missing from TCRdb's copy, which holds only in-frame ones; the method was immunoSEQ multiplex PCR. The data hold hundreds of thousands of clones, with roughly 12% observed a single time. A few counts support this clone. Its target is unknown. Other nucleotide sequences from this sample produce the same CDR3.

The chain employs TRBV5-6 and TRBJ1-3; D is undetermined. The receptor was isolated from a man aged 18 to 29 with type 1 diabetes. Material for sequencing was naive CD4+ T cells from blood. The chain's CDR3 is CASSLRSSGNTIYF. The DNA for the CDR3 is TGTGCCAGCAGCTTGAGAAGCTCTGGAAACACCATATATTTT.